The 11 T cell receptor beta chains in this list originate from one sample, sequenced in a study of blood T cell repertoires in COVID-19. The repertoire was sequenced with immunoSEQ multiplex PCR; TCRdb's copy has only in-frame clones and lacks some. This table holds roughly 390,000 clones, about 87% found once. Sequenced sample: peripheral blood. All receptors come from a woman aged 25 to 39 with COVID-19, enrolled during active disease.

The chain carries TRBV27 and TRBJ2-7; 10 bases align to TRBD2. V was pared by 3 bases and J by 0 bases, with 8 bases of the junction left unmatched. This CDR3 is 17 amino acids long. Germline V gene lookup returns CDR1 MNHEY and CDR2 SMNVEV (reference sequence). CDR3 sequence (DNA): TGTGCCAGCAGTTTCCAAGGACTAGCGGATAGCTCCTACGAGCAGTACTTC. Protein: CASSFQGLADSSYEQYF.

The CDR3 loop reads CASRLRGGSYEQYF. In DNA, the CDR3 is TGTGCCAGCAGATTGCGGGGGGGGTCCTACGAGCAGTACTTC. V is TRBV28 and J is TRBJ2-7, with 9 bases lining up with TRBD2. The CDR3 loop spans 14 amino acids. Per germline, CDR1 MDHEN and CDR2 SYDVKM. J was trimmed by 1 base and V by 6 bases; bases with no gene match: 4.

On this clone itself: An end of the junction does not agree with germline; a read error may underlie this. The chain uses TRBV11-3 and TRBJ2-5; no clear D. This CDR3 region has 14 residues. CDR1 and CDR2 (germline): SGHNT, YENEEA. Written as DNA, the CDR3 is TGTGCCAGCAGTTTAGGTCGTTCCCAAGAGACCCAGTACTTC. This sequence encodes CASSLGRSQETQYF.

This clone came up once. V and J are TRBV7-9 and TRBJ2-3; 9 bases map to TRBD1. The CDR3 runs to 17 residues. V shed 3 bases and J 5 bases; nucleotides not matched to a gene: 12. The germline V gene has CDR1 SEHNR and CDR2 FQNEAQ (reference sequence). The CDR3 protein is CASSFWAEQGAGDTQYF. DNA for the CDR3: TGTGCCAGCAGCTTTTGGGCTGAACAGGGGGCTGGAGATACGCAGTATTTT.

The genes are TRBV30 and TRBJ2-2; 10 nucleotides match TRBD2. This CDR3 contains 14 residues. Germline CDR1 is GTSNPN and CDR2 is SVGIG (reference sequence). The CDR3 protein is CASGWTSGSGELFF. The CDR3 coding sequence is TGTGCTTCGGGGTGGACTAGCGGAAGCGGGGAGCTGTTTTTT.

The chain couples TRBV19 to TRBJ2-5; TRBD1 is a possible D gene (6 bases). Trimming cost V 1 base and J 2 bases, with 8 bases left between them. Germline CDR1 is LNHDA and CDR2 is SQIVND (reference sequence). CDR3 length: 14 amino acids. The CDR3 DNA reads as TGTGCCAGTAGTATAGGGCAGGGGCAAGAGACCCAGTACTTC. The encoded protein is CASSIGQGQETQYF.

The chain recombines TRBV9 with TRBJ2-3; maybe TRBD1 (6 bases). Germline V gene lookup returns CDR1 SGDLS and CDR2 YYNGEE. With 0 bases removed from V and 3 bases from J, the gap between germline ends came to 11 bases. This CDR3 contains 15 residues. This CDR3 is CASSVGTAQTDTQYF. In DNA form, the CDR3 reads TGTGCCAGCAGCGTAGGGACAGCTCAGACAGATACGCAGTATTTT.

This clone was detected only once. The chain couples TRBV10-3 to TRBJ2-7, with 7 bases lining up with TRBD1. The CDR3 has 14 amino acids. Germline V gene sequence: CDR1 ENHRY, CDR2 SYGVKD. V lost 6 bases, J lost 4 bases, and 9 bases stayed unmatched. The CDR3 spells CAISDREESYEQYF. CDR3 DNA sequence: TGTGCCATCAGCGACAGGGAAGAATCGTACGAGCAGTACTTC.

The gene calls are TRBV9 and TRBJ2-5; 13 nucleotides line up with TRBD2. The V segment lost 4 bases and the J segment 5 bases; nucleotides outside the gene matches: 5. The CDR3 has 15 residues. CDR1 is SGDLS and CDR2 is YYNGEE in the germline V gene. The CDR3 nucleotides read TGTGCCAGCAGCCCCGGACTAGCGGGAGAGGAGACCCAGTACTTC. Amino acids: CASSPGLAGEETQYF. The full variable domain, completed using reference TRBV9 and TRBJ2-5, is DSGVTQTPKHLITATGQRVTLRCSPRSGDLSVYWYQQSLDQGLQFLIQYYNGEERAKGNILERFSAQQFPDLHSELNLSSLELGDSALYFCASSPGLAGEETQYFGPGTRLLVL.

The CDR3 is CASSPLVTGPSEKLFF. The CDR3 DNA follows: TGTGCCAGCTCACCATTGGTGACAGGGCCAAGTGAAAAACTGTTTTTT. This rearrangement joins TRBV18 to TRBJ1-4; 7 bases agree with TRBD1. The CDR3 spans 16 residues. Germline CDR1 and CDR2: KGHSH and LQKENI. V gave up 2 bases and J gave up 7 bases; unmatched junction bases: 10. Full variable domain (outside the CDR3, taken from reference TRBV18 and TRBJ1-4): NAGVMQNPRHLVRRRGQEARLRCSPMKGHSHVYWYRQLPEEGLKFMVYLQKENIIDESGMPKERFSAEFPKEGPSILRIQQVVRGDSAAYFCASSPLVTGPSEKLFFGSGTQLSVL.

The table lists this clone with a count of one. The V gene is TRBV7-2, the J gene TRBJ2-7, with TRBD1 as a possible D gene (5 bases). CDR1 and CDR2 (germline): SGHTA, FQGNSA. Trimming stripped 5 bases from V and 4 bases from J, with 12 bases between. This CDR3 contains 13 residues. CDR3 sequence: CASSTITGYEQYF. CDR3 DNA: TGTGCCAGCAGCACAATAACAGGTTACGAGCAGTACTTC.